In its sample, the clone carrying this T cell receptor (beta chain) was seen a few times. No antigen is known for it. TCRdb's copy holds only in-frame clones and misses some; the assay was immunoSEQ multiplex PCR. The profile shows about 70,000 clones, about nine tenths of them singletons. The data belong to a study of T cells in localized non-small cell lung cancer. Points from the study as a whole: Uninvolved adjacent lung showed peak T cell clonality, exceeding tumor. Without multi-region sequencing, intratumor heterogeneity could not be excluded. Longer overall survival was linked to higher blood T cell density.

CDR1 is MGHDK and CDR2 is SYGVNS in the germline V gene. Deletions cut 5 bases from V and 7 bases from J, with 14 bases between. The CDR3 is 13 amino acids. The chain joins TRBV25-1 to TRBJ1-1; no firm D call. The sequenced sample was peripheral blood, obtained before any cancer treatment. This clonotype was sampled from a male donor aged 60 or older with stage III squamous cell lung carcinoma. CDR3 DNA: TGTGCCAGCAGTTCCCTCCAGTCATTTGAAGCTTTCTTT. Its translation is CASSSLQSFEAFF.